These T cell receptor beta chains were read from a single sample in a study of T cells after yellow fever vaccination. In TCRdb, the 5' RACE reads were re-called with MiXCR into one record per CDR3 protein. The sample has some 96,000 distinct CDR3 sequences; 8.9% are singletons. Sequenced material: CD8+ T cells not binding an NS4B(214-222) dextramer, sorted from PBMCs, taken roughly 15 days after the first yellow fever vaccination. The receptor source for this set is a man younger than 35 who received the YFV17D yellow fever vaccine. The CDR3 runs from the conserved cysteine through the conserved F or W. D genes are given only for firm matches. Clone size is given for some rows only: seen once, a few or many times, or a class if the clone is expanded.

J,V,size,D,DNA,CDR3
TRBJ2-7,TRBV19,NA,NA,TGTGCCAGTAGTATTAAGGGGAACGAGCAGTACTTC,CASSIKGNEQYF
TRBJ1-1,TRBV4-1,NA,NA,TGCGCCAGCAGCCAGTCCTTAGGAGGGAACACTGAAGCTTTCTTT,CASSQSLGGNTEAFF
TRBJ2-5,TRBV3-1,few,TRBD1,TGTGCCAGCAGCCCAATACAGGGGTCGGAGACCCAGTACTTC,CASSPIQGSETQYF
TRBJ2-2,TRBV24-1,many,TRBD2,TGTGCCACCAGTGACTCCGGGACTAGCGAGAACACCGGGGAGCTGTTTTTT,CATSDSGTSENTGELFF
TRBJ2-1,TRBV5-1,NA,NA,TGCGCCAGCAGCTTTCTCGACGGAAGCTCCTACAATGAGCAGTTCTTC,CASSFLDGSSYNEQFF
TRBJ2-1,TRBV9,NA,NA,TGTGCCAGCAGCGTAGCCGGGGGCGAACCCTACAATGAGCAGTTCTTC,CASSVAGGEPYNEQFF
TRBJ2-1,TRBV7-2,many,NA,TGTGCCAGCAGCCAAAGGGGGCGGGGGTTCTACAATGAGCAGTTCTTC,CASSQRGRGFYNEQFF
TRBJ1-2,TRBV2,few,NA,TGTGCCAGCATCAGGGGCGGCTACACCTTC,CASIRGGYTF
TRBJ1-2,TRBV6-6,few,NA,TGTGCCAGCAGTTACTCGGCCTCCCACACCTTC,CASSYSASHTF
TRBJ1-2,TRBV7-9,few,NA,TGTGCCAGCAGCTTTAGGGACGCCTACACCTTC,CASSFRDAYTF
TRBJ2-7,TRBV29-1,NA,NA,TGCAGCGGGGCCGGGGGCTACGAGCAGTACTTC,CSGAGGYEQYF
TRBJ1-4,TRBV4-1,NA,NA,TGCGCCAGCAGCACAGGACTTGGTGGTGAAAAACTGTTTTTT,CASSTGLGGEKLFF
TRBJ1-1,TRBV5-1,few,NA,TGCGCCAGCAGCTTGACAGGCCCCACTGAAGCTTTCTTT,CASSLTGPTEAFF
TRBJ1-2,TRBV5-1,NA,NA,TGCGCCAGCAGCTCAGAAAACTATGGCTACACCTTC,CASSSENYGYTF
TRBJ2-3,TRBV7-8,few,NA,TGTGCCAGCAGCTCCCCAGGGGCAGATACGCAGTATTTT,CASSSPGADTQYF
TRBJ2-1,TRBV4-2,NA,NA,TGTGCCAGCAGACAGGGGACTAGAGACTACAATGAGCAGTTCTTC,CASRQGTRDYNEQFF
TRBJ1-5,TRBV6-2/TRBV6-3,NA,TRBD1,TGTGCCAGCAGTTTACAGGGGGGCCAGCCCCAGCATTTT,CASSLQGGQPQHF
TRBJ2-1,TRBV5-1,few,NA,TGCGCCAGCAGCTCGCATTGGGACGCGAGCTCCTACAATGAGCAGTTCTTC,CASSSHWDASSYNEQFF
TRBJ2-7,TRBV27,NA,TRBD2,TGTGCCAGCAGTTTTGGGGGGGTCTCCTACGAGCAGTACTTC,CASSFGGVSYEQYF
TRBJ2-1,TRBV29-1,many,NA,TGCAGCGTCTGGGGGCAGGGGGGGGATGAGCAGTTCTTC,CSVWGQGGDEQFF
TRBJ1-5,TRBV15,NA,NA,TGTGCCACCAGTTCGATCCAACAGAGCAATCAGCCCCAGCATTTT,CATSSIQQSNQPQHF
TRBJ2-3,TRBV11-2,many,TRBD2,TGTGCCAGCAGCCCCACTAGCGGGGGCCGCACAGATACGCAGTATTTT,CASSPTSGGRTDTQYF
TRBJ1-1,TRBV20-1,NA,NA,TGCAGTGCTAGAATCAGGAACACTGAAGCTTTCTTT,CSARIRNTEAFF
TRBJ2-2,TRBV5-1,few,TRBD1,TGCGCCAGCAGCTTCCCGACAGGGGGCCCAGCCACCGGGGAGCTGTTTTTT,CASSFPTGGPATGELFF
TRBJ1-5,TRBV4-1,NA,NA,TGCGCCAGCAGCCAAGACCGTACAGGGCACAGCAATCAGCCCCAGCATTTT,CASSQDRTGHSNQPQHF
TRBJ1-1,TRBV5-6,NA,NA,TGTGCCAGCAGCTTGGGACAAGGCAATGAAGCTTTCTTT,CASSLGQGNEAFF
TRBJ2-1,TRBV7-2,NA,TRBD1,TGTGCCAGCACCGATGCCGGGACAGGTTCCTACAATGAGCAGTTCTTC,CASTDAGTGSYNEQFF
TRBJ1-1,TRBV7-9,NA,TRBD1,TGTGCCAGCAGCTTATATAGGGGACAGGGGCGCACTGAAGCTTTCTTT,CASSLYRGQGRTEAFF
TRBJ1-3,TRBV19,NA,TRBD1,TGTGCAGCCGGACAGGCTAGCTCTGGAAACACCATATATTTT,CAAGQASSGNTIYF
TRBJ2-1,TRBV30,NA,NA,TGTGCCTCGTCGGACGGAAATTACTACAATGAGCAGTTCTTC,CASSDGNYYNEQFF
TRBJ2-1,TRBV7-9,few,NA,TGTGCCAGCAGCTTAGTACACCGGAATGAGCAGTTCTTC,CASSLVHRNEQFF
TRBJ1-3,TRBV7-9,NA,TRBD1,TGTGCCAGCAGCTTCTACAGGGGAGGAAACACCATATATTTT,CASSFYRGGNTIYF
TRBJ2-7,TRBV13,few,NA,TGTGCCAGCAGCTTTCAGGAAGGGGCAACCTACGAGCAGTACTTC,CASSFQEGATYEQYF
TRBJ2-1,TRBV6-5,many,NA,TGTGCCAGCAGTTATAGCAGGGGTTACAATGAGCAGTTCTTC,CASSYSRGYNEQFF
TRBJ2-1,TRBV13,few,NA,TGTGCCAGCAGCTCACTAGGGGCTGAGCAGTTCTTC,CASSSLGAEQFF
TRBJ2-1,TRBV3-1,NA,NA,TGTGCCAGCACCCAAGGGGGGACCCTGGGCGATGAGCAGTTCTTC,CASTQGGTLGDEQFF
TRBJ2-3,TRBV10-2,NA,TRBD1,TGCGCCAGCAGTGTCGTGACAGGGGGTGCAGATACGCAGTATTTT,CASSVVTGGADTQYF
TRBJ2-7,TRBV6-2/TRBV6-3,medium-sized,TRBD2,TGTGCCAGCAGTTCCCTCACTAGCGGGGGGATTTCCTACGAGCAGTACTTC,CASSSLTSGGISYEQYF
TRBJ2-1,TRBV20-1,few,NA,TGCAGTGCTAGAGGCGGAGGGGGCGGAGAGCAGTTCTTC,CSARGGGGGEQFF